Sequencing of this TCR beta chain was carried out in a study of T cell repertoires in cytomegalovirus infection. This clonotype appeared many times. One entry per CDR3 protein, called by TCRdb with MiXCR from the reads. The sample lists 200,000 to 300,000 distinct CDR3 sequences, approximately 9.1% occurring once. With 3 bases clipped from V and 5 bases from J, the junction kept 6 bases outside the gene matches. CDR3 length equals 17 residues. Germline CDR1 SGHTA, CDR2 FQGNSA. The rearrangement joins TRBV7-2 to TRBJ2-3; TRBD2 aligns across 15 bases. Sequenced material: PBMCs. The TCR sequence derives from a human donor in good health (CMV status not recorded). Some clones in this sample may be carry-over from other donors' samples. CDR3 region: CASSFDPGLAGGDTQYF. The CDR3 region has the DNA TGTGCCAGCAGCTTCGACCCGGGACTAGCGGGGGGAGATACGCAGTATTTT.